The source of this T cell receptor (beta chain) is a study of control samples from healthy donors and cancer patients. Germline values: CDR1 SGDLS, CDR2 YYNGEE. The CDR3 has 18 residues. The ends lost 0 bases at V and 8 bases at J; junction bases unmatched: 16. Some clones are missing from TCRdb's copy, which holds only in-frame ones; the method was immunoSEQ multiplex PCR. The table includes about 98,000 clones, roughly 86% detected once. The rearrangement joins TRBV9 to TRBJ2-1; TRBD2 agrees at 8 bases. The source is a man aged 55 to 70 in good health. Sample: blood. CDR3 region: CASSVGSPTGGPGYEQFF. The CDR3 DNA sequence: TGTGCCAGCAGCGTAGGGTCCCCGACGGGAGGGCCGGGGTATGAGCAGTTCTTC.